Listed below are T cell receptor beta chains from one sample, sequenced in a study of T-cell memory formation after mild COVID-19. MiXCR, run by TCRdb on the 5' RACE reads, gives a single entry per CDR3 protein. Among about 560,000 distinct CDR3 sequences listed, roughly 17% were seen once. The sample consisted of PBMCs or a T cell subset sorted from them (not recorded which). These receptors originate from an adult woman who had mild COVID-19 (a few samples of this study predate the infection). Cell type and time point are not known. Each CDR3 is given without its conserved first and last residue. Fields, in order: J gene, V gene, CDR3 protein.

>TRBJ1-2|TRBV12-3/TRBV12-4
ASSHRTGGGYT
>TRBJ1-2|TRBV5-1
ASSLEREFGFYGYT
>TRBJ1-5|TRBV20-1
SARDPTQPQH
>TRBJ2-1|TRBV7-9
ASSASGGFHEQF
>TRBJ1-5|TRBV7-2
ASSKTRVSNQPQH
>TRBJ1-2|TRBV5-4
ASSSKGAFSYGYT
>TRBJ2-1|TRBV11-2
ASSLESVSSYNEQF
>TRBJ2-7|TRBV5-1
ASSPTLLGEYYEQY
>TRBJ2-2|TRBV20-1
SATKQGPNTGELF
>TRBJ2-6|TRBV24-1
ATSDAGANVLT
>TRBJ1-1|TRBV29-1
SVGGTATMNTEAF
>TRBJ2-7|TRBV7-9
ASSPQSYEQY
>TRBJ1-2|TRBV9
ASSPWPAVVTGGYGYT
>TRBJ1-4|TRBV7-2
ASSLQGVDEKLF
>TRBJ2-2|TRBV11-3
ASGPNTGELF
>TRBJ2-3|TRBV27
ASSWKVAGVTDTQY
>TRBJ1-6|TRBV10-3
AIRTRNSPLH
>TRBJ1-1|TRBV30
AWSAERGILAF
>TRBJ2-7|TRBV6-5
ASSYSQGSDEQY
>TRBJ2-1|TRBV15
ATGTDYNEQF
>TRBJ2-3|TRBV19
ASSRTAKQY
>TRBJ1-1|TRBV7-9
ASSLDGPPANTEAF